This T cell receptor (beta chain) was captured in a study of Graves' ophthalmopathy and Graves' hyperthyroidism. Stable hyperthyroidism referred to disease that showed no ophthalmopathy within 18 months of follow-up. Newly diagnosed hyperthyroidism donors, aged 18 to 65, duration under 2 months. This clonotype was seen at least ten times. Amplification targeted the TCR beta CDR3 regions, with RNA transcripts as the source material. First-round RT-PCR used HTBI primers; second-round multiplex PCR followed. Via MiXCR, TCRdb re-called the multiplex PCR reads, giving one row per CDR3 protein. In the table there are a few hundred thousand distinct CDR3 sequences, just over 15% of which are singletons. The CDR3 spans 15 residues. CDR1 is MDHEN, CDR2 SYDVKM, per germline. V was pared by 3 bases and J by 1 base, with 7 bases between.

Sequenced: peripheral blood. This clonotype originated in a woman aged 18-30 years with stable Graves' hyperthyroidism. The chain uses TRBV28 and TRBJ2-6, with D hard to call. The CDR3 is CASSLWRSGANVLTF. As DNA, the CDR3 is TGTGCCAGCAGTTTGTGGAGATCTGGGGCCAACGTCCTGACTTTC.